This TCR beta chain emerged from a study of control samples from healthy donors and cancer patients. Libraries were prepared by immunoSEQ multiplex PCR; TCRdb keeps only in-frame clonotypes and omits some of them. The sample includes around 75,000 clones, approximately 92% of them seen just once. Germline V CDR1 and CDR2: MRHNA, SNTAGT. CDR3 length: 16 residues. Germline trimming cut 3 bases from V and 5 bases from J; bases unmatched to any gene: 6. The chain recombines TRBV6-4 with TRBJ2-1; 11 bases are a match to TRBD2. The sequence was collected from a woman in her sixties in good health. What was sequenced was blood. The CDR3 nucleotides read TGTGCCAGCAGTGAAGCCGGGACTAGCGGACACAATGAGCAGTTCTTC. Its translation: CASSEAGTSGHNEQFF.